This T cell receptor (beta chain) was documented in a study of T cell responses to AZD1222 COVID-19 vaccine. Study conclusions and caveats: Among vaccine-associated CD4 TCRs, coverage spanned spike, with dominance at 160-218 and 743-854. Repertoires were obtained solely post-peak T cell response. Spike-specific TCR repertoires showed rising breadth and depth after two AZD1222 doses.

In the case of this clone: Its antigen is unidentified.

The data were produced by immunoSEQ multiplex PCR, yet TCRdb's version contains in-frame clones alone and is incomplete. Here the sample spans some 83,000 clones, 86% being singletons. V shed 6 bases and J shed 1 base, with 15 bases lying between them. Germline V gene lookup returns CDR1 WSHSY and CDR2 SAAADI. This CDR3 contains 16 residues. The J gene is TRBJ2-2, the V gene TRBV10-2; D perhaps matches TRBD1 (5 bases). The sequence derives from an adult in good health. The sample here was peripheral blood, taken on day 0 of AZD1222 vaccination. This chain's CDR3 is CASRPQQAQNTGELFF. In nucleotides, the CDR3 is TGCGCCAGCAGGCCCCAACAGGCCCAGAACACCGGGGAGCTGTTTTTT.